The T cell receptor (beta chain) described here comes from a study of T cells in Graves' hyperthyroidism and ophthalmopathy (dated by TCRdb to the late 2010s). About the investigation overall: Peripheral blood samples were taken at the time of initial diagnosis, prior to any treatment. Thyroid tissue and blood T-cell repertoires from about six Graves' hyperthyroidism patients were also compared in the study. TCR Vbeta CDR3 sequencing of 120 to 150 peripheral blood samples (43 ophthalmopathy, under 80 hyperthyroidism and roughly 17 progressor patients) is reported in the paper. Once sampling was done, hyperthyroidism patients were given methimazole at a starting dose of 30 mg daily, whereas ophthalmopathy patients were given high-dose intravenous methylprednisolone. For training and testing, the 95 to 100 patients in the discovery cohort were randomly divided in a 7:3 ratio. A discovery cohort of roughly 100 patients, 43 with Graves' ophthalmopathy and 57 with stable Graves' hyperthyroidism, was used to find distinguishing TCR V-J signatures. Whether ophthalmopathy could be predicted prospectively was tested in an independent validation cohort made up of under 20 hyperthyroidism patients plus 17 patients who later progressed to ophthalmopathy.

The full study reports these points: Sample size was not statistically predetermined, and blinding of investigators to group allocation was not performed. Most expanded thyroid clonotypes (frequency above 0.001) were also detected in blood, suggesting blood repertoires may reflect thyroid immune responses. In validation, the model predicted progression to ophthalmopathy a median of roughly six months before onset, with about 64% sensitivity and about 72% specificity. A 13 V-J signature model separated ophthalmopathy from stable hyperthyroidism, with 87.88% sensitivity and about 81% specificity in cross-validation and 80%/75% in testing.

Comments on this clonotype: The antigen this receptor binds is unknown. Base qualities were left out, and no much larger clone turns up one base away.

The CDR3 runs 14 residues from the cysteine to the phenylalanine. CDR3 DNA is the only sequence kept; it has 42 bases, read in frame from the first base. From V the trimming removes 6 bases and from J it removes 10 bases, while the gene matches leave 5 bases of the junction unaccounted for. Sequences MDHEN (CDR1) and SYDVKM (CDR2) are obtained from the germline V gene. Amplification of TCR beta CDR3 regions was carried out from RNA transcripts. A first-round RT-PCR of the TCR CDR3 used the HTBI primer set with the Qiagen OneStep RT-PCR kit. Libraries were constructed in a second round of multiplex PCR, after which size selection and purification were carried out. Sequencing of the libraries was done on an Illumina HiSeq2000 using paired-end 100 bp reads. Regarding the original processing steps: SOAPnuke was used to process the raw data, throwing out any read that contained adapters or uncalled bases, had a mean Phred below 15, or lacked an exact constant-primer or identifier match. COPE v1.2.5 was used to merge high-quality paired reads, and clonotypes were defined as unique nucleotide sequences. MiTCR v1.1 was used to align the clonotypes against IMGT TRBV, TRBD and TRBJ reference segments. The analysis included only V-J combinations with a frequency above 0.0001, which together covered around 99% of the repertoires. A TCS score was defined as the ratio between F50 (clonal expansion) and ExV (chaos), using BLOSUM62-based TCRdist between CDR3 peptides within each V-J. Welch's t-statistics and random forest reduced 500 to 550 V-J features to some 14, which were used in a naive Bayes classifier (R e1071). TCRdb ran its own pipeline on the public reads, namely fastp trimming at Q25 and MiXCR clone calling, and kept in-frame beta chains. Identical CDR3 proteins give one entry, which carries the most common genes and DNA. Here the V and J calls rest on TCRdb's processing, not on the authors' analysis. Present in this sample are around 300,000 distinct CDR3 sequences, roughly 22% of which were seen just once. The ten largest clones capture around two thirds of the sample.

Moderately to severely active disease, a Clinical Activity Score of at least 3, a NOSPECS grade of at least 4, and a duration under 3 months were present in ophthalmopathy patients. The study excluded patients with uncontrolled infections, other autoimmune diseases, pregnancy or lactation. Diagnoses were based on clinical symptoms, serum thyroxine and TRAb, thyroid ultrasound and orbital computed tomography. PBMCs were separated from 7.5 to 10 ml of fresh peripheral blood using Ficoll-Paque density gradient centrifugation. Total RNA was extracted using Trizol reagent, and RNA quality was assessed on an Agilent 2100 Bioanalyzer.

The sequence derives from a man aged 25 to 40 with Graves' ophthalmopathy. The chain joins TRBV28 to TRBJ1-6; 11 junctional bases match TRBD1. Sequenced: blood. This receptor has the CDR3 CASSLGQGASPLHF. The DNA is TGTGCCAGCAGCCTCGGACAGGGGGCCTCACCCCTCCACTTT.